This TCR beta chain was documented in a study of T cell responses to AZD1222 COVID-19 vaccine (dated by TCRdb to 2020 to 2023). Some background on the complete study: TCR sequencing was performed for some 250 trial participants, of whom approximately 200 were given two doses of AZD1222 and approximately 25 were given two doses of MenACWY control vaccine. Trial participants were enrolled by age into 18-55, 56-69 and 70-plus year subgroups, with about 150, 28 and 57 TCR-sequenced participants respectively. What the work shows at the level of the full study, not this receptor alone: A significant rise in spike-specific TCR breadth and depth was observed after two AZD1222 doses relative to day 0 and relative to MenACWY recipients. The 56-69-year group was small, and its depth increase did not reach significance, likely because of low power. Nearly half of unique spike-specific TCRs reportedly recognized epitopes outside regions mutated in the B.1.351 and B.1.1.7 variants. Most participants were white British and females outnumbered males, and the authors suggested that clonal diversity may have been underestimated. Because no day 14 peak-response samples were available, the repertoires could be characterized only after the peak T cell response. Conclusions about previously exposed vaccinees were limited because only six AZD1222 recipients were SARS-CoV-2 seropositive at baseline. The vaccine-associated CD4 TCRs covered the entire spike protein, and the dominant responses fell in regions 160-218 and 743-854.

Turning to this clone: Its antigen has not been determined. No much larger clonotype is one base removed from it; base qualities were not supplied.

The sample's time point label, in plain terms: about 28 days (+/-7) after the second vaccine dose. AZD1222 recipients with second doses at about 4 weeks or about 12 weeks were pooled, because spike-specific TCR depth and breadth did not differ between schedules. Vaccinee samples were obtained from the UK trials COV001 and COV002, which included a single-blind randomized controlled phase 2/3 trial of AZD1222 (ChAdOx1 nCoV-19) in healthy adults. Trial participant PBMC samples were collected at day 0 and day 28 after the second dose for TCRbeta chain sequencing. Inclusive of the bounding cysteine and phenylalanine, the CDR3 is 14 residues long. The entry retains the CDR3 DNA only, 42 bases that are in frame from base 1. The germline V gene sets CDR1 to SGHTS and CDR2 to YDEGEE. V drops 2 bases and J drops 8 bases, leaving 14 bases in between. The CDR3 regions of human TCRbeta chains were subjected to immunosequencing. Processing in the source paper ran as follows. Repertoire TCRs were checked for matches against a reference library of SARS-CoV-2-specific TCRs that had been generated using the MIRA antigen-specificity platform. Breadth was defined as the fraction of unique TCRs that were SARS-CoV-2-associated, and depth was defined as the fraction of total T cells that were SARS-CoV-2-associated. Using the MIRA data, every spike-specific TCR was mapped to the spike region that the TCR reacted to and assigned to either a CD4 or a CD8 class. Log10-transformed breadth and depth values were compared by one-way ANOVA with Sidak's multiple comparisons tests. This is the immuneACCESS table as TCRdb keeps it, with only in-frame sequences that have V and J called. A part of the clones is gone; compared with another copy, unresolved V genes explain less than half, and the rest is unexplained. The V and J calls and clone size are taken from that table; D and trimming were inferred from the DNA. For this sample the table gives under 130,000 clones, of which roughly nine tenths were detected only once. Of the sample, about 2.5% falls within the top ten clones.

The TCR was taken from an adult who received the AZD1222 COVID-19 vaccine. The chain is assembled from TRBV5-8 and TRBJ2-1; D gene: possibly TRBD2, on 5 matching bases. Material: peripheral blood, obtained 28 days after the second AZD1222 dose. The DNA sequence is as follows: TGTGCCAGCAGCTTCTTTCCGGGGATCTATGAGCAGTTCTTC. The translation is CASSFFPGIYEQFF. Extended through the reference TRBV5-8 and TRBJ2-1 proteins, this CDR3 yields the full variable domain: EAGVTQSPTHLIKTRGQQATLRCSPISGHTSVYWYQQALGLGLQFLLWYDEGEERNRGNFPPRFSGRQFPNYSSELNVNALELEDSALYLCASSFFPGIYEQFFGPGTRLTVL.